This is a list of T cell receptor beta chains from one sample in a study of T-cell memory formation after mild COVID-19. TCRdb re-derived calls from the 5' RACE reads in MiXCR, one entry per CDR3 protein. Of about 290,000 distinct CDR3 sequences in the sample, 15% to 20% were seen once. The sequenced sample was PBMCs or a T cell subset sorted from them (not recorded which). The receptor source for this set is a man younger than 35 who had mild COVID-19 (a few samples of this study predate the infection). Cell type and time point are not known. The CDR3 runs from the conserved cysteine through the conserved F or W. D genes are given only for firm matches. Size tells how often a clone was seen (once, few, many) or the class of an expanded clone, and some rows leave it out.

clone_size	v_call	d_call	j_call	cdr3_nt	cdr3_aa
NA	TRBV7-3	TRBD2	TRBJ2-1	TGTGCCAGCAGCGCGCCGGGACTAGCGGGGGTCCCGGCGAGCGAGCAGTTCTTC	CASSAPGLAGVPASEQFF
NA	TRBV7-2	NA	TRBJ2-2	TGTGCCAGCAGCTTAGGGGCAGGACCTATGAACACCGGGGAGCTGTTTTTT	CASSLGAGPMNTGELFF
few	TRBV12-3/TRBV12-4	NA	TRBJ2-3	TGTGCCAGCAGTTTAACAGCTATCACAGATACGCAGTATTTT	CASSLTAITDTQYF
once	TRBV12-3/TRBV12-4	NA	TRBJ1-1	TGTGCCAGCAGTTATATCTCTGAAGCTTTCTTT	CASSYISEAFF
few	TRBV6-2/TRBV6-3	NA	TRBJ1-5	TGTGCCAGCAGTACACAGAATAGCAATCAGCCCCAGCATTTT	CASSTQNSNQPQHF
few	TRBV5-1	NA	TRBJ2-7	TGCGCCAGCAGCTGGGGGGACGAGTGGAGCTCCTACGAGCAGTACTTC	CASSWGDEWSSYEQYF
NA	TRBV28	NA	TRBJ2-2	TGTGCCAGCAGTGCCAGGGCTTCCGGGGAGCTGTTTTTT	CASSARASGELFF
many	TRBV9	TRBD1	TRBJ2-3	TGTGCCAGCAGCTCGGACAGGGTCACAGATACGCAGTATTTT	CASSSDRVTDTQYF
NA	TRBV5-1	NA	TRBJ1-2	TGCGCCAGCAAGCAGAGAGAGGGGTTTGGGGATGGCTACACCTTC	CASKQREGFGDGYTF
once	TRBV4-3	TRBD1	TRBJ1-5	TGCGCCAGCAGCCAAGAAATGTATCAGGGGGCGGGGCAGCCCCAGCATTTT	CASSQEMYQGAGQPQHF
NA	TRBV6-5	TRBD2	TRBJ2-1	TGTGCCAGCAGTTACCCGAGCGGGGACTACAATGAGCAGTTCTTC	CASSYPSGDYNEQFF
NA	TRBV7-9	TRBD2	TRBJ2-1	TGTGCCAGCAGAGCTATACTAGCGGGGGGCACCAATGAGCAGTTCTTC	CASRAILAGGTNEQFF